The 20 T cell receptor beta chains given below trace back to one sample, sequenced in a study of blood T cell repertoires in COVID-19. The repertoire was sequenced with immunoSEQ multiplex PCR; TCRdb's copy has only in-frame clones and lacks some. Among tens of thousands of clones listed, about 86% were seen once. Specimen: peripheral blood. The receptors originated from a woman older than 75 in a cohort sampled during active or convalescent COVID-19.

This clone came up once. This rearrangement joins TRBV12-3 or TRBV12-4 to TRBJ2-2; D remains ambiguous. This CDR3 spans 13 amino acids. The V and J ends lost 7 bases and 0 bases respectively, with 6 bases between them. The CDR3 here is CASISSNTGELFF. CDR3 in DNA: TGTGCCAGCATTAGCTCGAACACCGGGGAGCTGTTTTTT.

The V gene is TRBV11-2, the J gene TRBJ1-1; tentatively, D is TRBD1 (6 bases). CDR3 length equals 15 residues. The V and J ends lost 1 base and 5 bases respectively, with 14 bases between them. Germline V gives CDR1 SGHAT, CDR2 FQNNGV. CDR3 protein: CASSLAQQGYTEAFF. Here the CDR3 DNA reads TGTGCCAGCAGCTTAGCCCAGCAGGGGTATACTGAAGCTTTCTTT.

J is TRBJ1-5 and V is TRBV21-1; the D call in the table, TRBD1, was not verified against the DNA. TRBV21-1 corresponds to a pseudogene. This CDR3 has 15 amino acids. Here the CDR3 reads CASSKCQGCNQPQHF. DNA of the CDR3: TGTGCCAGCAGCAAATGTCAGGGCTGCAATCAGCCCCAGCATTTT.

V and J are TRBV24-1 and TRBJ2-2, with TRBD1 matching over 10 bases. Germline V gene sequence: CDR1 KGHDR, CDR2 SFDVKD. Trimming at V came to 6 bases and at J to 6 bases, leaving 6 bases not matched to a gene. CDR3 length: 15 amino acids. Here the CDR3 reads CATSPGTGDSGELFF. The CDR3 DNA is TGTGCCACCAGTCCCGGGACAGGGGATTCCGGGGAGCTGTTTTTT.

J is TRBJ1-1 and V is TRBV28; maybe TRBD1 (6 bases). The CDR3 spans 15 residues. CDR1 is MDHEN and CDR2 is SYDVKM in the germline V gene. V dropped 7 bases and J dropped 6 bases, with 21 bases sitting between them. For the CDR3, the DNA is TGTGCCAGCATCCCCCCCGGGGGGCGCGTGGCTGAAGCTTTCTTT. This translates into CASIPPGGRVAEAFF.

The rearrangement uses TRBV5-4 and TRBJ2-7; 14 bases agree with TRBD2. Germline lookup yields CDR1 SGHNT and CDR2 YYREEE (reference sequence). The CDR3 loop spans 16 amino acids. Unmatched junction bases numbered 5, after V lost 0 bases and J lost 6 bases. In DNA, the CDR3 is TGTGCCAGCAGCTTGGGGACTAGCGGGAGGTTTTCCGAGCAGTACTTC. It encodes CASSLGTSGRFSEQYF.

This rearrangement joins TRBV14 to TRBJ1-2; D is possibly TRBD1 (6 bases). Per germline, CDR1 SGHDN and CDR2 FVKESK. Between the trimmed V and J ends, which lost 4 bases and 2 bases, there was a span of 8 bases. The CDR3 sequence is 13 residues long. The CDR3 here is CASSLQGNYGYTF. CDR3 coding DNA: TGTGCCAGCAGCCTGCAGGGGAACTATGGCTACACCTTC. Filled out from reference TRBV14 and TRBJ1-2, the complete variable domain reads EAGVTQFPSHSVIEKGQTVTLRCDPISGHDNLYWYRRVMGKEIKFLLHFVKESKQDESGMPNNRFLAERTGGTYSTLKVQPAELEDSGVYFCASSLQGNYGYTFGSGTRLTVV.

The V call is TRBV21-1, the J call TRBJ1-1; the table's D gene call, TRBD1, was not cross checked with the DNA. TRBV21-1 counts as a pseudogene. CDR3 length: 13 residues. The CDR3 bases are TGTGCCAACGGACAGCTGACGAACACTGAAGCTTTCTTT. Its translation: CANGQLTNTEAFF.

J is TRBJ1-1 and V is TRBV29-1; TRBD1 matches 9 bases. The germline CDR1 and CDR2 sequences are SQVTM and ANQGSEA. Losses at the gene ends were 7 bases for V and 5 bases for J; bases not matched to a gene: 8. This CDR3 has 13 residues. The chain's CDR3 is CSARTGVRTEAFF. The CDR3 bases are TGCAGCGCCAGGACAGGGGTGAGGACTGAAGCTTTCTTT. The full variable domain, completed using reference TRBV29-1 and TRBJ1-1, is SAVISQKPSRDICQRGTSLTIQCQVDSQVTMMFWYRQQPGQSLTLIATANQGSEATYESGFVIDKFPISRPNLTFSTLTVSNMSPEDSSIYLCSARTGVRTEAFFGQGTRLTVV.

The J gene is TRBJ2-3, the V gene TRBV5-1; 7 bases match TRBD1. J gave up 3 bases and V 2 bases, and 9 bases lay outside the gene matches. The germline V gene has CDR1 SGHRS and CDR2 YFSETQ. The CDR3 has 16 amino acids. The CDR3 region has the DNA TGCGCCAGCAGCTTCCTAGGGGGCGCCCTGACAGATACGCAGTATTTT. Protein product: CASSFLGGALTDTQYF.

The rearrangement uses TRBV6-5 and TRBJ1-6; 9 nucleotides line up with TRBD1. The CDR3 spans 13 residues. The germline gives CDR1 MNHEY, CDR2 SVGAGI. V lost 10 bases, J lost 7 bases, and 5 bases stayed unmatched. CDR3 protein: CATGTGNNSPLHF. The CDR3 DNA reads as TGTGCCACCGGGACAGGGAACAATTCACCCCTCCACTTT.

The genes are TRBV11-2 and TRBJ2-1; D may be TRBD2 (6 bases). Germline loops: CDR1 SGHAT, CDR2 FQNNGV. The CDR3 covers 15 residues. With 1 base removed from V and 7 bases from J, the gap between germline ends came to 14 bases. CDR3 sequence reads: CASSLGPAGFNEQFF. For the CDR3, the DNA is TGTGCCAGCAGCTTAGGGCCGGCGGGATTTAATGAGCAGTTCTTC.

Here the CDR3 reads CASSYRSGTSGGTDTQYF. The DNA of the CDR3 is TGTGCCAGCAGCTATAGGTCCGGGACTAGCGGGGGCACAGATACGCAGTATTTT. This chain joins TRBV6-2 or TRBV6-3 and TRBJ2-3; 13 bases are a match to TRBD2. Germline assignment: CDR1 MNHEY and CDR2 SVGEGT. CDR3 length equals 18 residues. With V trimmed by 6 bases and J by 1 base, 10 bases remained unmatched.

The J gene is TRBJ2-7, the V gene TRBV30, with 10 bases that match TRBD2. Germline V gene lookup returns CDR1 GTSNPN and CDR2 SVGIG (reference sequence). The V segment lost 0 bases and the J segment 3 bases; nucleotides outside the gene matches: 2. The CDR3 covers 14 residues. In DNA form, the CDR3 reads TGTGCCTGGAGTGTACTAGCGGGGCACTACGAGCAGTACTTC. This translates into CAWSVLAGHYEQYF. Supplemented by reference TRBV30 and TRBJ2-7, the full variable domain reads SQTIHQWPATLVQPVGSPLSLECTVEGTSNPNLYWYRQAAGRGLQLLFYSVGIGQISSEVPQNLSASRPQDRQFILSSKKLLLSDSGFYLCAWSVLAGHYEQYFGPGTRLTVT.

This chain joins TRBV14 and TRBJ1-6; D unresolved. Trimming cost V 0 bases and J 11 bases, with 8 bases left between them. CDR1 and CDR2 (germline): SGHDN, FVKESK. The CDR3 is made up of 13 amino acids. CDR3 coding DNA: TGTGCCAGCAGCCAAGATTGGTGGCCACCCCTCCACTTT. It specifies CASSQDWWPPLHF.

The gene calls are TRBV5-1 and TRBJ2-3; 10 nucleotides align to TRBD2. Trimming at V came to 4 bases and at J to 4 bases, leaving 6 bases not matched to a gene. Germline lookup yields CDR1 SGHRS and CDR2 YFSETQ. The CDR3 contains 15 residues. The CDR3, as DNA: TGCGCCAGCAGCCCCGGACTAGCGGTCTCAGATACGCAGTATTTT. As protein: CASSPGLAVSDTQYF.

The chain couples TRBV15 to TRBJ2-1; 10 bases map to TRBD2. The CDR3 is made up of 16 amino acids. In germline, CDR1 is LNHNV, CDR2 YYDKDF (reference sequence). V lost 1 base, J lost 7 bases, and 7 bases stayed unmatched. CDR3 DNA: TGTGCCACCAGCAGAGTTCTAGCGGGAGTGCGGAATGAGCAGTTCTTC. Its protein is CATSRVLAGVRNEQFF. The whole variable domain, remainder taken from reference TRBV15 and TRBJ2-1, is DAMVIQNPRYQVTQFGKPVTLSCSQTLNHNVMYWYQQKSSQAPKLLFHYYDKDFNNEADTPDNFQSRRPNTSFCFLDIRSPGLGDTAMYLCATSRVLAGVRNEQFFGPGTRLTVL.

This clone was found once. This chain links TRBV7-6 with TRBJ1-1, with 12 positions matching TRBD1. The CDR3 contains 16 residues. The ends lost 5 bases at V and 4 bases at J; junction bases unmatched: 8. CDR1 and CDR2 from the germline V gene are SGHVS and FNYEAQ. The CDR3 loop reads CASSLGQGARGTEAFF. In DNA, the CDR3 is TGTGCCAGCAGCCTGGGACAGGGGGCGAGGGGCACTGAAGCTTTCTTT.

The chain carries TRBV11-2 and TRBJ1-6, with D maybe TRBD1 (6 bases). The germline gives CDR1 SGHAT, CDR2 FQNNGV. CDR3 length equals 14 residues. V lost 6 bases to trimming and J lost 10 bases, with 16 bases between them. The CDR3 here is CASRSLQGGSPLHF. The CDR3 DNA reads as TGTGCCAGCAGATCCCTACAGGGCGGATCACCCCTCCACTTT.

The CDR3 bases are TGTGCCAGTAGCGTCAGAGGCAAAAACATTCAGTACTTC. This gives the protein CASSVRGKNIQYF. V gene TRBV19 combines with J gene TRBJ2-4; D gene uncertain. The CDR3 has 13 residues. Germline V gives CDR1 LNHDA, CDR2 SQIVND (reference sequence). V dropped 6 bases and J dropped 3 bases, with 9 bases sitting between them.